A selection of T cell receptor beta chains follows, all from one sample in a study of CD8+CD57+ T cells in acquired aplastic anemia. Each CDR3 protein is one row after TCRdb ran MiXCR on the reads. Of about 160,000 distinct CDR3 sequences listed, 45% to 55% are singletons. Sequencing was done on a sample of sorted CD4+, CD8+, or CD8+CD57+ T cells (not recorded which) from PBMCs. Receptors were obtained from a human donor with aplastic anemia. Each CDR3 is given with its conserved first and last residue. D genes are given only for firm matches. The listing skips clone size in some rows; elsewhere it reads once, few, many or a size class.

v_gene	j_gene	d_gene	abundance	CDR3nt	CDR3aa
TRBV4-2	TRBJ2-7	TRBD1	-	TGTGCCAGCAGCCAAGGGCCGGGACAGGGTATGTACTTC	CASSQGPGQGMYF
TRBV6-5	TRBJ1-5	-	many	TGTGCCAGCAGTTACTCTTGGGGTCAGCCCCAGCATTTT	CASSYSWGQPQHF
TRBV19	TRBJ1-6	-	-	TGTGCCAGTACCCCGGGGGGGTTCTCCTATAATTCACCCCTCCACTTT	CASTPGGFSYNSPLHF
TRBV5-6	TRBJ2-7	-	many	TGTGCCAGCAGCTTGTATCCGATTTCTAGGGACTGGTTCGGCGAGCAGTACTTC	CASSLYPISRDWFGEQYF
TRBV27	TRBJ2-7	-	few	TGTGCCAGCAGTTTACCGGGTCCAACCTACGAGCAGTACTTC	CASSLPGPTYEQYF
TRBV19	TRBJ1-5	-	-	TGTGCCAGTAGTATTCTGAGTGCCGGGGATCAGCCCCAGCATTTT	CASSILSAGDQPQHF
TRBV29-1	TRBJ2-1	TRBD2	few	TGCAGCGTTGAGCCGCGGGCTAGCGGACGCTACAATGAGCAGTTCTTC	CSVEPRASGRYNEQFF
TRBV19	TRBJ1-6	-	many	TGTGCCAGTAGTATCAGGGGACTTGATTCACCCCTCCACTTT	CASSIRGLDSPLHF
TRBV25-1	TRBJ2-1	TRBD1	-	TGTGCCAGCAGTGAATATCGGACAGGGCGGTACTTC	CASSEYRTGRYF
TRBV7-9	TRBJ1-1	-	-	TGTGCCAGCCGGGACCAGCAGAACACTGAAGCTTTCTTT	CASRDQQNTEAFF
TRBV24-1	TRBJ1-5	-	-	TGTGCCTACCGATCGCGGACAGATCGTACTGCTCAGCCCCAGCATTTT	CAYRSRTDRTAQPQHF
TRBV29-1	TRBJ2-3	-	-	TGCAGCGTTGGCCTGTGGACCCACACAGATACGCAGTATTTT	CSVGLWTHTDTQYF
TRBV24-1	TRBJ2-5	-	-	TGTGCCACCAGTGACCCATTGAGACCGTCAGGGACCCAGTACTTC	CATSDPLRPSGTQYF
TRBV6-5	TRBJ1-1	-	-	TGTGCCAGCAGTTACTCGGGACAACTTGAAGCTTTCTTT	CASSYSGQLEAFF
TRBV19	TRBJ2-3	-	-	TGTGCCAGTAGTATGGTACGGTTCACAGATACGCAGTATTTT	CASSMVRFTDTQYF
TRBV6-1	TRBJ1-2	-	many	TGTGCCAGCGGTGGACAGCGTATAACCTATGGCTACACCTTC	CASGGQRITYGYTF
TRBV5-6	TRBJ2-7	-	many	TGTGCCAGCAGCTACGGACAGAACGAGCAGTACTTC	CASSYGQNEQYF
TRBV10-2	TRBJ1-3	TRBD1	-	TGCGCCAGCGGGGACAGCTCTGGAAACACCATATATTTT	CASGDSSGNTIYF
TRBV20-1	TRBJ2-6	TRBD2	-	TGCAGTGCTTCTCCACTAGCGGGAGCCGGGGAGCTGACTTTC	CSASPLAGAGELTF
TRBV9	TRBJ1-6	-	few	TGTGCCAGCAGCGTAGGTGAATCTAATTCACCCCTCCACTTT	CASSVGESNSPLHF
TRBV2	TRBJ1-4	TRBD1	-	TGTGCCAGCAGCCACAGGGGGCTAGCTAATGAAAAACTGTTTTTT	CASSHRGLANEKLFF
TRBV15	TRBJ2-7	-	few	TGTGCCACCAGCGAACTCAGGGGCGACGGAGGGTACGAGCAGTACTTC	CATSELRGDGGYEQYF
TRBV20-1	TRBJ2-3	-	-	TGCAGTGCCCTCCTAGCTAATACGCAGTATTTT	CSALLANTQYF
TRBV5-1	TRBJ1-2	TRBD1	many	TGCGCCAGCAGGCCGACAGGGCTAGCTAACTATGGCTACACCTTC	CASRPTGLANYGYTF